The 7 T cell receptor beta chains below were found in one sample sequenced in a study of CXCR3-negative and CXCR3-positive naive CD8 T cells. Libraries of TRB cDNA were made by 5' RACE and carried UMIs. For each CDR3 protein, TCRdb gives one entry from its re-call of the 5' RACE reads, without DNA. The listing contains 70,000 to 100,000 distinct CDR3 sequences. The sample was naive CXCR3- CD8+ T cells from blood. The sample's subset: CD45RO-CCR7+CD27+CD95- naive CD8+ T cells lacking CXCR3 (TNR3-). The receptors were sampled from a human donor in good health. Some clones in this sample may be carry-over from other donors' samples.

The rearrangement uses TRBV13 and TRBJ1-2. Germline loops: CDR1 PRHDT, CDR2 FYEKMQ (reference sequence). There are 16 residues in the CDR3. Here the CDR3 reads CASSLGVGEVDYGYTF.

The chain has TRBV11-2 and TRBJ2-7. Germline CDR1 and CDR2: SGHAT and FQNNGV. The CDR3 contains 13 residues. CDR3 loop: CASSGRTFDEQYF.

The V gene is TRBV4-1, the J gene TRBJ2-7; with no DNA, the TCRdb D assignment of TRBD1 cannot be verified. Germline CDR1 MGHRA, CDR2 YSYEKL. The CDR3 consists of 16 residues. This CDR3 reads CASSQDLAGVSYEQYF.

The chain recombines TRBV12-3 or TRBV12-4 with TRBJ2-7; no DNA is available, so the TRBD2 call from TCRdb remains unchecked. CDR3 length equals 12 residues. The CDR3 sequence is CASTADSTEQYF.

This rearrangement joins TRBV29-1 to TRBJ2-1; TCRdb calls TRBD1, which cannot be checked without DNA. Germline CDR1 SQVTM, CDR2 ANQGSEA. CDR3 length equals 14 residues. The CDR3 loop reads CSVDGQGSENEQFF.

V usage is TRBV6-5 and J usage is TRBJ2-5. This CDR3 has 13 amino acids. Looked up from germline, CDR1 is MNHEY and CDR2 is SVGAGI. Here the CDR3 reads CASSYGRVETQYF.

The chain couples TRBV5-1 to TRBJ2-7; the TRBD1 assignment by TCRdb is unverifiable without DNA. The CDR3 loop spans 14 amino acids. Germline V lookup: CDR1 SGHRS, CDR2 YFSETQ. CDR3 amino acids: CASSLEHPGHEQYF.